This T cell receptor beta chain was documented in a study of T cell changes during pregnancy in multiple sclerosis. Germline-derived CDR1 and CDR2 are SQVTM and ANQGSEA. CDR3 length: 13 residues. The junction had 7 bases not matched to a gene; V was cut back by 4 bases and J by 6 bases. Sequencing was performed with immunoSEQ multiplex PCR; in TCRdb, only in-frame clones are kept and a portion is missing. The sample gives tens of thousands of clones, approximately 91% of which show up once; just under 2% is in the top ten. V is TRBV29-1 and J is TRBJ1-2, with 8 bases matching TRBD1. The sequence was obtained from a female donor in good health, enrolled as a control in a pregnancy study. The sequencing here drew on CD4+ T cells from peripheral blood mononuclear cells, taken after pregnancy. CDR3 in DNA: TGCAGCGTTGCCGCACGACAGGGGAATGGCTACACCTTC. Translation: CSVAARQGNGYTF.